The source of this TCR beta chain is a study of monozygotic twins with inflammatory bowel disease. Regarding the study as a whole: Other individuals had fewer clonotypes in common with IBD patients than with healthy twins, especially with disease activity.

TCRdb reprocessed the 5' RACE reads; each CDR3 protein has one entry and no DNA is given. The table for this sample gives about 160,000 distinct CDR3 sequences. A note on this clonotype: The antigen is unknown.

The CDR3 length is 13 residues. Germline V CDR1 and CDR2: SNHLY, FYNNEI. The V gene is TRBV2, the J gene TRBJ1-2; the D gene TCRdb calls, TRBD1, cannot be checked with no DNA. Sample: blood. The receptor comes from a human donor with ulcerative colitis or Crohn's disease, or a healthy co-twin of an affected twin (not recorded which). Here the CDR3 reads CASNRDSNYGYTF.